Listed here are 2 T cell receptor beta chains from one sample, sequenced in a study of T-cell memory formation after mild COVID-19. Using its own MiXCR run on the 5' RACE reads, TCRdb lists one record per CDR3 protein. The sample consists of around 100,000 distinct CDR3 sequences, about 20% of them appearing once. The source material was PBMCs or a T cell subset sorted from them (not recorded which). These receptors were collected from a man between 18 and 29 years old who had mild COVID-19 (a few samples of this study predate the infection). Cell type and time point are not known.

This clonotype appeared a few times. The junction does not match germline at one end; this may be a read error. The chain is built from TRBV6-2 or TRBV6-3 and TRBJ1-5, with D possibly matching TRBD1 (5 bases). Per germline, CDR1 MNHEY and CDR2 SVGEGT. The CDR3 has 16 amino acids. CDR3 protein: CASRPGGARGNLPQHF. CDR3 in DNA: TGTGCCAGCAGGCCTGGCGGGGCACGGGGGAATCTGCCCCAGCATTTT.

This clonotype has a handful of counts. The J gene is TRBJ2-5, the V gene TRBV28; no firm D call. Trimming removed 5 bases at V and 5 bases at J, with 15 bases between. The CDR3 runs to 14 residues. CDR1 is MDHEN, CDR2 SYDVKM, per germline. The DNA of the CDR3 is TGTGCCAGCAGTCCGCCCCTAGGATCGGAGACCCAGTACTTC. Translating it yields CASSPPLGSETQYF.